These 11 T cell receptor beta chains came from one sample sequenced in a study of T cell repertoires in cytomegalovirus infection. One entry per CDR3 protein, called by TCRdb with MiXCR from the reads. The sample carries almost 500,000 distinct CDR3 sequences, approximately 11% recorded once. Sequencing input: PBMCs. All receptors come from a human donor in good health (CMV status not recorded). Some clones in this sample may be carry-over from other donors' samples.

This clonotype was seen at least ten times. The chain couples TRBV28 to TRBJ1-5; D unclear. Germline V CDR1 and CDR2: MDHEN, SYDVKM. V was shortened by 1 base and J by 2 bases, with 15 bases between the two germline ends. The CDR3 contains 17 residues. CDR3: CASSLSQLGFGNQPQHF. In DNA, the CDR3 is TGTGCCAGCAGTTTATCCCAATTGGGCTTCGGCAATCAGCCCCAGCATTTT.

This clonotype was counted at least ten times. This CDR3 reads CAIMGTGGVETQYF. The CDR3 DNA reads as TGTGCCATCATGGGGACAGGAGGGGTGGAGACCCAGTACTTC. V is TRBV10-3 and J is TRBJ2-5; 8 bases match TRBD1. Germline V gene sequence: CDR1 ENHRY, CDR2 SYGVKD. This CDR3 contains 14 residues. V lost 7 bases to trimming and J lost 5 bases; unmatched junction nucleotides: 9.

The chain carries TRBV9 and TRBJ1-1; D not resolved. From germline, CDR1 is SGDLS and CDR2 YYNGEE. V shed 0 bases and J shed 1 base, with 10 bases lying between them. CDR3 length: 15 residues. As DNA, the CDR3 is TGTGCCAGCAGCGTAGACACGGTTGGGAACACTGAAGCTTTCTTT. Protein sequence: CASSVDTVGNTEAFF.

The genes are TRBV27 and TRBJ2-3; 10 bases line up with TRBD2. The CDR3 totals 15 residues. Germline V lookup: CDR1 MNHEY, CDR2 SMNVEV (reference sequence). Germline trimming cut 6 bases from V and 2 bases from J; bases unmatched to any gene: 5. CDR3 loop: CASSRSGGNTDTQYF. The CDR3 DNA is TGTGCCAGCAGCCGTAGCGGGGGGAACACAGATACGCAGTATTTT.

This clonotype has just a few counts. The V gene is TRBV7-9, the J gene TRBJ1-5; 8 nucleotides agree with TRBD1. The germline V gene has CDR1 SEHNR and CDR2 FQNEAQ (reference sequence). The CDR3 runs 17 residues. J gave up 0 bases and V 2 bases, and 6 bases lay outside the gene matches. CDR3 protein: CASSLQQGEYSNQPQHF. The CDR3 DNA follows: TGTGCCAGCAGCTTACAACAGGGGGAATATAGCAATCAGCCCCAGCATTTT.

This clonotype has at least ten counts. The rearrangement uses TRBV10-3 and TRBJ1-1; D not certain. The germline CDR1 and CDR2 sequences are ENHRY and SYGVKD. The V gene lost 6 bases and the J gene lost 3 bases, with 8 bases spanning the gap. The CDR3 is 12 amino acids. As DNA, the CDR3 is TGTGCCATCAGCCATAAGGACACTGAAGCTTTCTTT. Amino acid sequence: CAISHKDTEAFF.

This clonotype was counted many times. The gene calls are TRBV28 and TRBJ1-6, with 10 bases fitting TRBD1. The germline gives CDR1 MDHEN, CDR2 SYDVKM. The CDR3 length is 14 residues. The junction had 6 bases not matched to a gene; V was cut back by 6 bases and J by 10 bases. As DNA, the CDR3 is TGTGCCAGCAGGCCCGGGACAGGGGCCTCACCCCTCCACTTT. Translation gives CASRPGTGASPLHF.

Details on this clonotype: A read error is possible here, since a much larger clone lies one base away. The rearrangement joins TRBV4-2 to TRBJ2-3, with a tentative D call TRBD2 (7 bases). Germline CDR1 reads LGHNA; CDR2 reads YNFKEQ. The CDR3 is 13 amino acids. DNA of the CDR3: TGTGCCAACAGCCCCGGGGGCGGGAGCACGCAGTATTTT. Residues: CANSPGGGSTQYF.

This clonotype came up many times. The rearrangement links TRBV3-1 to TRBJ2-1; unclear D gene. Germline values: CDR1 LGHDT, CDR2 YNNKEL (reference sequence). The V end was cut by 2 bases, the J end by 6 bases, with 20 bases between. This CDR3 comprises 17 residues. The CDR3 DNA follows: TGTGCCAGCAGCCAAAAGGAATGGGTGGCAAGGGCCAATGAGCAGTTCTTC. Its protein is CASSQKEWVARANEQFF.

The CDR3 spells CASSLWGVGELFF. The DNA of the CDR3 is TGCGCCAGCAGCTTGTGGGGAGTCGGGGAGCTGTTTTTT. V and J are TRBV5-1 and TRBJ2-2; D may be TRBD2 (5 bases). The V gene lost 1 base and the J gene lost 7 bases, with 8 bases spanning the gap. Looked up from germline, CDR1 is SGHRS and CDR2 is YFSETQ. There are 13 residues in the CDR3.

The CDR3 DNA is TGTGCCTCCAGGACTAGCGGGAACGCCGAGCAGTACTTC. Its protein is CASRTSGNAEQYF. The chain couples TRBV27 to TRBJ2-7; 12 nucleotides line up with TRBD2. This CDR3 is 13 amino acids long. Looked up from germline, CDR1 is MNHEY and CDR2 is SMNVEV (reference sequence). V was clipped by 11 bases and J by 6 bases; unmatched bases: 8.